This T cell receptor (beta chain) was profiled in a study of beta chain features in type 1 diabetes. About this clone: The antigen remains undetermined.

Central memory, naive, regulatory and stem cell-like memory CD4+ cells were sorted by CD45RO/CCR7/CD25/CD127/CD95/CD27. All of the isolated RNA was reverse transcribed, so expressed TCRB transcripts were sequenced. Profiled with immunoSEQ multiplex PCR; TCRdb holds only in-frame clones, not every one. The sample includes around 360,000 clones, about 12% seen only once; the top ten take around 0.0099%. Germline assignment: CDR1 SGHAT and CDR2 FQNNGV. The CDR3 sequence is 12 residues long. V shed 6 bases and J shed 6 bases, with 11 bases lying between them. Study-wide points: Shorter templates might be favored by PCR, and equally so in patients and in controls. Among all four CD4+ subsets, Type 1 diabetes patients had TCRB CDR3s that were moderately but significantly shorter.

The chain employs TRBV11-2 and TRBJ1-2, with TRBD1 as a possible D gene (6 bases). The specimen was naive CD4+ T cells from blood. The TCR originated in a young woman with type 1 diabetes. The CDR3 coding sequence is TGTGCCAGCAGAGACTGGACAGATGGCTACACCTTC. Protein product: CASRDWTDGYTF.